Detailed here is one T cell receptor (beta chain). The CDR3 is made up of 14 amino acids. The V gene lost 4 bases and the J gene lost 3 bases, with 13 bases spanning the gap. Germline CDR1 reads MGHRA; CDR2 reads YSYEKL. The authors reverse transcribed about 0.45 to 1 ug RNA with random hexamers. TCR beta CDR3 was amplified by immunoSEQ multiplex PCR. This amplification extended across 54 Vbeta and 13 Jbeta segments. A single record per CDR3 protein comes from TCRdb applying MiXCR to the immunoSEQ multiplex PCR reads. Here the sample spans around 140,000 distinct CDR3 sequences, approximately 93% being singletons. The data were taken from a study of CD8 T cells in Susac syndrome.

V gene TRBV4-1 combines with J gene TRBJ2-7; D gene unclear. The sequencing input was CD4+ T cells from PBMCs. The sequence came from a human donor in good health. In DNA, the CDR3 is TGCGCCAGCAGCCCCGGGCGTTCAAGCTACGAGCAGTACTTC. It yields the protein CASSPGRSSYEQYF.